Shown below are 23 T cell receptor beta chains from a single sample sequenced in a study of blood T cell repertoires in COVID-19. TCRdb keeps only in-frame clones here, not all; method: immunoSEQ multiplex PCR. This sample has just under 150,000 clones, with roughly 86% found just once. Input material: peripheral blood. Receptor source: a woman between 50 and 59 years old with acute or convalescent COVID-19.

This chain links TRBV4-1 with TRBJ2-7; D is possibly TRBD1 (6 bases). The CDR3 runs to 15 residues. Germline CDR1 MGHRA, CDR2 YSYEKL. V was clipped by 0 bases and J by 3 bases, with 12 bases between them. CDR3 nucleotides: TGCGCCAGCAGCCAAGAGGGGGCACTGGGCTACGAGCAGTACTTC. Protein: CASSQEGALGYEQYF.

This chain uses TRBV3-1 (or the pseudogene TRBV3-2) with TRBJ1-2; TRBD1 is a possible D gene (6 bases). CDR1 and CDR2 from the germline V gene are LGHDT and YNNKEL (reference sequence). Trimming left V 0 bases short and J 4 bases short, with 9 bases between. There are 14 residues in the CDR3. Here the CDR3 DNA reads TGTGCCAGCAGCCAAGATCAGACAGGCTATGGCTACACCTTC. Encoded protein: CASSQDQTGYGYTF.

V and J are TRBV27 and TRBJ2-4; D not resolved. This CDR3 is built from 14 residues. V lost 4 bases and J lost 0, with 7 bases in between. The germline V gene has CDR1 MNHEY and CDR2 SMNVEV (reference sequence). In nucleotides, the CDR3 is TGTGCCAGCAGTTCGGTCATAGCCAAAAACATTCAGTACTTC. It codes for CASSSVIAKNIQYF.

The chain employs TRBV11-2 and TRBJ1-1; 7 bases line up with TRBD1. This CDR3 has 14 amino acids. Germline-derived CDR1 and CDR2 are SGHAT and FQNNGV. V shed 1 base and J 6 bases; nucleotides not matched to a gene: 5. The CDR3 DNA follows: TGTGCCAGCAGCTTAGGACAAGGGGGCTCTGAAGCTTTCTTT. Translated: CASSLGQGGSEAFF.

The rearrangement joins TRBV9 to TRBJ2-3, with D possibly matching TRBD1 (6 bases). CDR1 is SGDLS, CDR2 YYNGEE, per germline. This CDR3 comprises 14 residues. Trimming took 0 bases from V and 2 from J, leaving 7 bases between them. In DNA form, the CDR3 reads TGTGCCAGCAGCGTAGGACAGGCCACAGATACGCAGTATTTT. Translating it yields CASSVGQATDTQYF.

This rearrangement joins TRBV4-2 to TRBJ2-1; a weak D match, TRBD2 (5 bases). CDR3 length: 14 residues. Trimming pared 4 bases from V and 8 bases from J, leaving 15 bases between. The germline V gene has CDR1 LGHNA and CDR2 YNFKEQ. The CDR3 DNA follows: TGTGCCAGCAGCCCCCCCGCGGACGGGGATGAGCAGTTCTTC. It encodes CASSPPADGDEQFF.

This clone was seen once. V is TRBV7-9 and J is TRBJ1-1; 9 bases line up with TRBD1. This CDR3 spans 12 amino acids. Trimming cost V 5 bases and J 7 bases; bases outside gene matches: 2. Germline lookup yields CDR1 SEHNR and CDR2 FQNEAQ (reference sequence). CDR3 sequence reads: CASSDRGDEAFF. The CDR3 DNA follows: TGTGCCAGCAGCGACAGGGGGGATGAAGCTTTCTTT. Complete variable domain (other parts from reference TRBV7-9 and TRBJ1-1): DTGVSQNPRHKITKRGQNVTFRCDPISEHNRLYWYRQTLGQGPEFLTYFQNEAQLEKSRLLSDRFSAERPKGSFSTLEIQRTEQGDSAMYLCASSDRGDEAFFGQGTRLTVV.

This chain uses TRBV30 with TRBJ2-1, with D possibly matching TRBD1 (6 bases). The CDR3 is 17 residues long. V gave up 3 bases and J gave up 8 bases, with 26 bases separating them. Germline values: CDR1 GTSNPN, CDR2 SVGIG (reference sequence). DNA for the CDR3: TGTGCCTGGAGCAGACAGGCACCGGGACCATTTGTCCATGAGCAGTTCTTC. It specifies CAWSRQAPGPFVHEQFF.

The V call is TRBV24-1, the J call TRBJ2-3; D unclear. The ends were cut back, 1 base at V and 3 bases at J, with 4 bases in the middle. The CDR3 covers 13 residues. Germline CDR1 is KGHDR and CDR2 is SFDVKD. As DNA, the CDR3 is TGTGCCACCAGTGATTTTCGGACAGATACGCAGTATTTT. Its protein product is CATSDFRTDTQYF.

The chain recombines TRBV19 with TRBJ1-6; tentative D call: TRBD1 (5 bases). The V gene's germline CDR1 is LNHDA and CDR2 SQIVND (reference sequence). The CDR3 runs 14 residues. V was trimmed by 4 bases and J by 6 bases, leaving 10 bases between them. CDR3 region: CASSKPTVNSPLHF. The CDR3 nucleotides read TGTGCCAGTAGTAAGCCGACAGTTAATTCACCCCTCCACTTT. Full variable domain (missing parts from reference TRBV19 and TRBJ1-6): DGGITQSPKYLFRKEGQNVTLSCEQNLNHDAMYWYRQDPGQGLRLIYYSQIVNDFQKGDIAEGYSVSREKKESFPLTVTSAQKNPTAFYLCASSKPTVNSPLHFGNGTRLTVT.

The chain is built from TRBV7-3 and TRBJ2-1, with 8 bases fitting TRBD1. The germline V gene has CDR1 SGHTA and CDR2 FQGTGA. J lost 7 bases, V lost 5 bases, and 7 bases had no gene match. The CDR3 runs to 14 residues. The CDR3 loop reads CASSPWTGRNEQFF. CDR3 in DNA: TGTGCCAGCAGCCCCTGGACAGGGAGGAATGAGCAGTTCTTC.

This clone was counted a few times. The chain combines TRBV30 with TRBJ1-6; 7 bases map to TRBD1. With 5 bases clipped from V and 6 bases from J, the junction kept 4 bases outside the gene matches. Germline assignment: CDR1 GTSNPN and CDR2 SVGIG (reference sequence). This CDR3 is 13 amino acids long. DNA for the CDR3: TGTGCCTGGGAGACAGGGCTTAATTCACCCCTCCACTTT. It codes for CAWETGLNSPLHF. Together with reference TRBV30 and TRBJ1-6, the CDR3 gives the full variable domain: SQTIHQWPATLVQPVGSPLSLECTVEGTSNPNLYWYRQAAGRGLQLLFYSVGIGQISSEVPQNLSASRPQDRQFILSSKKLLLSDSGFYLCAWETGLNSPLHFGNGTRLTVT.

The chain employs TRBV4-1 and TRBJ2-3; 10 bases are a match to TRBD2. The germline V gene encodes CDR1 MGHRA and CDR2 YSYEKL. This CDR3 has 18 amino acids. The ends lost 0 bases at V and 2 bases at J; junction bases unmatched: 8. The CDR3 nucleotides read TGCGCCAGCAGCCAAGAATATAGGAGCGGGGGGGACACAGATACGCAGTATTTT. Amino acids: CASSQEYRSGGDTDTQYF.

This sequence joins TRBV2 and TRBJ2-7; D may be TRBD2 (6 bases). V was trimmed by 9 bases and J by 3 bases, leaving 15 bases between them. Germline V lookup: CDR1 SNHLY, CDR2 FYNNEI. The CDR3 extends over 13 amino acids. CDR3 nucleotides: TGTGCCAGTCGGGCGGGAACCCTCTACGAGCAGTACTTC. Translating it yields CASRAGTLYEQYF.

The count of this clone is one. The chain links TRBV5-1 to TRBJ2-1, with D perhaps matching TRBD1 (5 bases). The CDR3 covers 15 residues. CDR1 and CDR2 from the germline V gene are SGHRS and YFSETQ. Trimming shortened V by 4 bases and J by 9 bases, and 20 bases separated the two germline ends. CDR3: CASSQGQGKHGEQFF. CDR3 sequence (DNA): TGCGCCAGCAGCCAGGGCCAAGGCAAGCACGGTGAGCAGTTCTTC.

This clone was seen a single time. This chain connects TRBV10-3 to TRBJ2-5, with 12 nucleotides matching TRBD2. The germline gives CDR1 ENHRY, CDR2 SYGVKD. Trimming took 2 bases from V and 4 from J; bases not matched to a gene: 2. The CDR3 consists of 15 residues. This CDR3 is CAISETSGRRETQYF. CDR3 coding DNA: TGTGCCATCAGTGAGACTAGCGGGAGGAGAGAGACCCAGTACTTC.

The chain links TRBV5-1 to TRBJ2-2, with D uncertain. The length of the CDR3 is 15 residues. Trimming removed 5 bases at V and 0 bases at J, with 11 bases between. Germline CDR1 and CDR2: SGHRS and YFSETQ. The DNA of the CDR3 is TGCGCCAGCAGTCGAATGGGCTCGAACACCGGGGAGCTGTTTTTT. This gives the protein CASSRMGSNTGELFF.

This chain links TRBV2 with TRBJ1-1; 9 bases line up with TRBD1. The CDR3 is 16 amino acids. From germline, CDR1 is SNHLY and CDR2 FYNNEI. Germline trimming cut 8 bases from V and 5 bases from J; bases unmatched to any gene: 15. CDR3 amino acids: CASARDRVGVKTEAFF. CDR3 bases: TGTGCCAGCGCACGGGACAGGGTGGGCGTAAAAACTGAAGCTTTCTTT. The whole variable domain, remainder taken from reference TRBV2 and TRBJ1-1, is EPEVTQTPSHQVTQMGQEVILRCVPISNHLYFYWYRQILGQKVEFLVSFYNNEISEKSEIFDDQFSVERPDGSNFTLKIRSTKLEDSAMYFCASARDRVGVKTEAFFGQGTRLTVV.

The CDR3 sequence: CASSGQDYYNEQFF. In nucleotides, the CDR3 is TGTGCCAGCAGTGGACAGGACTACTACAATGAGCAGTTCTTC. V is TRBV28 and J is TRBJ2-1; D perhaps matches TRBD1 (7 bases). This CDR3 region has 14 residues. Deletions cut 5 bases from V and 3 bases from J, with 11 bases between. Germline V gives CDR1 MDHEN, CDR2 SYDVKM.

The chain carries TRBV19 and TRBJ2-1, with D possibly TRBD2 on 6 matching bases. CDR3 size: 16 residues. Trimming cost V 3 bases and J 0 bases, with 12 bases left between them. Germline assignment: CDR1 LNHDA and CDR2 SQIVND (reference sequence). CDR3 sequence reads: CASSIVGGASYNEQFF. The CDR3 DNA follows: TGTGCCAGTAGTATCGTTGGCGGGGCCTCCTACAATGAGCAGTTCTTC.

This clone was recorded only once. V is TRBV7-8 and J is TRBJ2-1; TRBD1 aligns across 7 bases. The germline V gene has CDR1 SGHVS and CDR2 FQNEAQ. The V and J ends lost 3 bases and 1 base, in that order; junction bases with no gene match: 0. The CDR3 spans 14 residues. Here the CDR3 reads CASSLGQSYNEQFF. The DNA for the CDR3 is TGTGCCAGCAGCTTGGGACAGTCCTACAATGAGCAGTTCTTC.

V usage is TRBV4-1 and J usage is TRBJ2-3, with no clear D. Germline V lookup: CDR1 MGHRA, CDR2 YSYEKL. The CDR3 totals 13 residues. Trimming took 1 base from V and 5 from J, leaving 7 bases between them. Here the CDR3 reads CASSQGSLDTQYF. In nucleotides, the CDR3 is TGCGCCAGCAGCCAAGGAAGCCTAGATACGCAGTATTTT.

The chain has TRBV15 and TRBJ2-5; 7 bases map to TRBD1. The V and J ends lost 0 bases and 4 bases, in that order; junction bases with no gene match: 2. Germline CDR1 LNHNV, CDR2 YYDKDF (reference sequence). The CDR3 extends over 14 amino acids. The CDR3, as DNA: TGTGCCACCAGCAGAGAACAGGGGCGAGAGACCCAGTACTTC. Translating it yields CATSREQGRETQYF.